These 5 T cell receptor beta chains were sequenced from one sample in a study of OX40 agonist ivuxolimab in advanced cancers. The repertoire was sequenced with immunoSEQ multiplex PCR; TCRdb's copy has only in-frame clones and lacks some. Of approximately 90,000 clones in the sample, about 90% were seen once. This sample comprised CD4+ or CD8+ T cells sorted from blood, obtained in a trial of the OX40 agonist ivuxolimab. All receptors derive from an adult with an advanced solid tumor such as melanoma, head and neck, liver or kidney cancer.

The rearrangement joins TRBV7-6 to TRBJ1-4; tentatively, D is TRBD1 (6 bases). This CDR3 is built from 15 residues. V was shortened by 0 bases and J by 4 bases, with 9 bases between the two germline ends. The germline V gene encodes CDR1 SGHVS and CDR2 FNYEAQ. CDR3 DNA sequence: TGTGCCAGCAGCTTAGCGGCAGGGGATAATGAAAAACTGTTTTTT. It specifies CASSLAAGDNEKLFF.

The chain joins TRBV6-6 to TRBJ2-5; D gene unclear. CDR1 and CDR2 from the germline V gene are MNHNY and SVGAGI (reference sequence). The ends were cut back, 7 bases at V and 5 bases at J, with 14 bases in the middle. CDR3 size: 13 residues. CDR3 in amino acids: CASTRTLMETQYF. The CDR3 DNA follows: TGTGCCAGCACTAGGACCTTAATGGAGACCCAGTACTTC.

The count of this clone is one. This chain links TRBV6-4 with TRBJ2-3, with 7 bases that match TRBD2. With V trimmed by 0 bases and J by 11 bases, 5 bases remained unmatched. Germline lookup yields CDR1 MRHNA and CDR2 SNTAGT. The CDR3 extends over 13 amino acids. The CDR3 here is CASSDSGGSVQYF. The CDR3 DNA is TGTGCCAGCAGTGACTCTGGCGGGAGTGTGCAGTATTTT.

This chain uses TRBV2 with TRBJ1-5, with 8 bases aligning to TRBD1. V gave up 1 base and J gave up 10 bases; unmatched junction bases: 9. Germline V gives CDR1 SNHLY, CDR2 FYNNEI. The CDR3 has 15 residues. The chain's CDR3 is CASSEGARGQGPQHF. CDR3 DNA sequence: TGTGCCAGCAGTGAAGGGGCCAGGGGGCAAGGACCCCAGCATTTT.

The chain links TRBV5-4 to TRBJ1-2, with D perhaps TRBD1 (5 bases). Germline loops: CDR1 SGHNT, CDR2 YYREEE (reference sequence). Between the trimmed V and J ends, which lost 0 bases and 0 bases, there was a span of 12 bases. The CDR3 contains 16 residues. The CDR3 is CASSLGAGGANYGYTF. DNA of the CDR3: TGTGCCAGCAGCTTGGGTGCCGGGGGAGCTAACTATGGCTACACCTTC.